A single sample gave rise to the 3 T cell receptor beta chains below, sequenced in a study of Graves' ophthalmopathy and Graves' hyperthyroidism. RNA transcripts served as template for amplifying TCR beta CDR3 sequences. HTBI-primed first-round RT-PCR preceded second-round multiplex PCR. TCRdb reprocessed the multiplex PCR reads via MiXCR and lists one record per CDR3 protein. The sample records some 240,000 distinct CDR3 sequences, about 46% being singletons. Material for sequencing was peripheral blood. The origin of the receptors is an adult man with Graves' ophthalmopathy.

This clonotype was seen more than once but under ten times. CDR3 sequence reads: CASSQTDRVGQPQHF. The CDR3 DNA reads TGTGCCAGCAGCCAAACGGACAGGGTAGGTCAGCCCCAGCATTTT. V and J are TRBV3-1 and TRBJ1-5, with TRBD1 identical over 8 bases. Germline loops: CDR1 LGHDT, CDR2 YNNKEL (reference sequence). J lost 6 bases, V lost 2 bases, and 6 bases had no gene match. The CDR3 has 15 residues.

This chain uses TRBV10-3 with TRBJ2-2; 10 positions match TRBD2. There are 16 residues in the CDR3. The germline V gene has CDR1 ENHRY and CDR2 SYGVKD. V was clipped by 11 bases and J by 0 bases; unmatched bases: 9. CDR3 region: CASQPGLAANTGELFF. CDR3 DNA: TGTGCCTCCCAGCCCGGACTAGCGGCGAACACCGGGGAGCTGTTTTTT.

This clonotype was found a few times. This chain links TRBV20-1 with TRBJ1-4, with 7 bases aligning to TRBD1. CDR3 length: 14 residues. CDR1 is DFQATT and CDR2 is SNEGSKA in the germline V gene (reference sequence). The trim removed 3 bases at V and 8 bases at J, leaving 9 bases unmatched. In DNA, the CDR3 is TGCAGTGCTAGGACCACAGGGGAGGGCGAAAAACTGTTTTTT. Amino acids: CSARTTGEGEKLFF.